The rows below give T cell receptor beta chains drawn from one sample of a study of blood T cell repertoires in COVID-19. Generated by immunoSEQ multiplex PCR, the TCRdb table keeps only in-frame clones and is missing some. The data contain around 46,000 clones, 70% to 90% of them seen just once; the ten biggest clones take up over 25%. Material: peripheral blood. The receptors originated from an elderly woman with COVID-19, enrolled during active disease. CDR3s leave out the opening cysteine and the closing phenylalanine or tryptophan. Each record gives: J gene, V gene, clone size, CDR3 protein. Where a row states a size, it is once, few, many or the class of an expanded clone; other rows omit it.

J: TRBJ2-7
V: TRBV27
size: NA
CDR3: ASSPLRDRVNEQY

J: TRBJ1-1
V: TRBV5-1
size: NA
CDR3: ASSPGQGEAF

J: TRBJ1-6
V: TRBV7-9
size: NA
CDR3: ASSPTGRNSPLH

J: TRBJ1-3
V: TRBV18
size: few
CDR3: ASSPPLPGNTIY

J: TRBJ2-7
V: TRBV4-2
size: NA
CDR3: ASSQVGSGSRDEQY

J: TRBJ1-6
V: TRBV9
size: NA
CDR3: ASSVGDRESPLH

J: TRBJ1-6
V: TRBV7-8
size: few
CDR3: ASSLEGTGVRSPLH

J: TRBJ1-2
V: TRBV15
size: NA
CDR3: ATGQGAGYGYT

J: TRBJ1-4
V: TRBV4-1
size: NA
CDR3: ASSPVGTGPLLNEKLF

J: TRBJ1-2
V: TRBV27
size: few
CDR3: ASTARPRGGYT